One and the same sample provided the 18 T cell receptor beta chains below, sequenced in a study. A single record per CDR3 protein comes from TCRdb applying MiXCR to the RT-PCR reads. Among more than 600,000 distinct CDR3 sequences, 13% to 15% were seen once, and the ten largest hold about 3.6%. The sample consisted of memory CD4+ T cells from blood. These receptor sequences come from a female donor in good health, serving as a healthy control.

In this sample, this clonotype turned up a few times. This chain connects TRBV5-1 to TRBJ2-7; possible D gene TRBD2, 5 bases. Trimming removed 0 bases at V and 2 bases at J, with 6 bases between. Germline assignment: CDR1 SGHRS and CDR2 YFSETQ. CDR3 length: 13 residues. The CDR3 DNA is TGCGCCAGCAGCTTGGTAGCGACCTACGAGCAGTACTTC. The encoded protein is CASSLVATYEQYF.

This clonotype was seen ten or more times. V and J are TRBV6-2 or TRBV6-3 and TRBJ2-1; no clear D. This CDR3 has 12 amino acids. Germline lookup yields CDR1 MNHEY and CDR2 SVGEGT. V was trimmed by 7 bases and J by 5 bases, leaving 9 bases between them. The DNA of the CDR3 is TGTGCCAGCAAGAACCATCACAATGAGCAGTTCTTC. Its translation: CASKNHHNEQFF.

This sequence joins TRBV11-2 and TRBJ1-1; tentative D call: TRBD1 (5 bases). The CDR3 has 15 amino acids. The germline CDR1 and CDR2 sequences are SGHAT and FQNNGV. V was cut by 1 base and J by 10 bases, with 19 bases left in between. The CDR3 DNA sequence: TGTGCCAGCAGCTTAGTTAGGACATCAGGAGCGCGAGCTTTCTTT. This gives the protein CASSLVRTSGARAFF.

This clonotype has at least ten counts. V usage is TRBV5-1 and J usage is TRBJ2-7; 10 bases line up with TRBD2. V shed 5 bases and J 5 bases; nucleotides not matched to a gene: 10. This CDR3 is built from 15 residues. CDR1 is SGHRS, CDR2 YFSETQ, per germline. The CDR3 is CASRDSGTSVNEQYF. Here the CDR3 DNA reads TGCGCCAGCAGGGATTCCGGGACTAGCGTCAACGAGCAGTACTTC.

The V call is TRBV27, the J call TRBJ2-7; D may be TRBD1 (6 bases). V was clipped by 5 bases and J by 3 bases, with 17 bases between them. This CDR3 is built from 15 residues. Germline values: CDR1 MNHEY, CDR2 SMNVEV (reference sequence). CDR3 region: CASSPQGGTLYEQYF. CDR3 bases: TGTGCCAGCAGTCCTCAAGGGGGAACACTCTACGAGCAGTACTTC.

J is TRBJ1-1 and V is TRBV6-6; TRBD1 agrees at 7 bases. This CDR3 spans 12 amino acids. Germline trimming cut 5 bases from V and 8 bases from J; bases unmatched to any gene: 5. Germline lookup yields CDR1 MNHNY and CDR2 SVGAGI (reference sequence). CDR3 sequence reads: CASSQQDREAFF. CDR3 sequence (DNA): TGTGCCAGCAGTCAACAGGACAGGGAAGCTTTCTTT.

This chain connects TRBV18 to TRBJ2-7; D is unclear. This CDR3 spans 15 amino acids. V dropped 0 bases and J dropped 0 bases, with 9 bases sitting between them. Germline assignment: CDR1 KGHSH and CDR2 LQKENI. The CDR3 here is CASSPPPPVSYEQYF. The CDR3 coding sequence is TGTGCCAGCTCACCACCGCCCCCCGTCTCCTACGAGCAGTACTTC. The variable domain in full, with the rest retrieved from reference TRBV18 and TRBJ2-7, is NAGVMQNPRHLVRRRGQEARLRCSPMKGHSHVYWYRQLPEEGLKFMVYLQKENIIDESGMPKERFSAEFPKEGPSILRIQQVVRGDSAAYFCASSPPPPVSYEQYFGPGTRLTVT.

This clonotype was recorded a few times. The chain recombines TRBV28 with TRBJ1-2, with TRBD1 matching over 12 bases. After removal of 5 bases from V and 6 bases from J, the junction contained 10 bases not matched to a gene. CDR1 is MDHEN and CDR2 is SYDVKM in the germline V gene. The CDR3 contains 16 residues. The CDR3 DNA follows: TGTGCCAGCAGTAGGCCCGGGACAGGGGGCGTCGATGGCTACACCTTC. Its protein is CASSRPGTGGVDGYTF.

The CDR3: CSARDRLGTEYNEQFF. In nucleotides, the CDR3 is TGCAGTGCTAGAGACAGGCTCGGGACAGAATACAATGAGCAGTTCTTC. V usage is TRBV20-1 and J usage is TRBJ2-1; the match to TRBD1 covers 7 bases. CDR3 size: 16 residues. The germline gives CDR1 DFQATT, CDR2 SNEGSKA (reference sequence). The V segment lost 0 bases and the J segment 4 bases; nucleotides outside the gene matches: 9.

The chain uses TRBV27 and TRBJ2-7; D unclear. Germline-derived CDR1 and CDR2 are MNHEY and SMNVEV (reference sequence). The CDR3 loop spans 12 amino acids. V was cut by 3 bases and J by 12 bases, with 15 bases left in between. CDR3 DNA sequence: TGTGCCAGCAGTTTGGGGAACACACCTACGTACTTC. This translates into CASSLGNTPTYF.

This chain connects TRBV27 to TRBJ2-1, with 12 bases fitting TRBD2. The junction had 6 bases not matched to a gene; V was cut back by 5 bases and J by 4 bases. The CDR3 length is 16 residues. Germline V gene data show CDR1 as MNHEY and CDR2 as SMNVEV (reference sequence). The DNA of the CDR3 is TGTGCCAGCAGTGGGACGACTAGCGGGAGTTACAATGAGCAGTTCTTC. This gives the protein CASSGTTSGSYNEQFF.

This chain connects TRBV3-1 to TRBJ1-1; possibly TRBD1 for D (6 bases). Per the germline V gene, CDR1 is LGHDT and CDR2 is YNNKEL (reference sequence). V was pared by 5 bases and J by 4 bases, with 23 bases between. The CDR3 length is 17 residues. The CDR3 DNA is TGTGCCAGCAGCAGAGGAGGGGGGGAGGGGTGGATCACTGAAGCTTTCTTT. It encodes CASSRGGGEGWITEAFF.

V and J are TRBV5-4 and TRBJ2-5; 7 bases line up with TRBD2. Germline CDR1 is SGHNT and CDR2 is YYREEE (reference sequence). J was trimmed by 4 bases and V by 2 bases; bases with no gene match: 2. The CDR3 extends over 13 amino acids. CDR3 amino acids: CASSFPGGETQYF. CDR3 sequence (DNA): TGTGCCAGCAGCTTTCCGGGAGGAGAGACCCAGTACTTC.

This chain connects TRBV20-1 to TRBJ2-2; possibly TRBD2 for D (6 bases). In germline, CDR1 is DFQATT, CDR2 SNEGSKA (reference sequence). V was pared by 6 bases and J by 4 bases, with 9 bases between. CDR3 length: 12 residues. In nucleotides, the CDR3 is TGCAGTGCGGCCGGGGGCACCGGGGAGCTGTTTTTT. Its translation is CSAAGGTGELFF.

V is TRBV20-1 and J is TRBJ2-7, with 7 bases lining up with TRBD2. Germline V gene sequence: CDR1 DFQATT, CDR2 SNEGSKA (reference sequence). This CDR3 region has 14 residues. Unmatched junction bases numbered 13, after V lost 6 bases and J lost 5 bases. CDR3 nucleotide sequence: TGCAGTGCCCATGCCGAGGCTAGCGGAGACGAGCAGTACTTC. Translated, it gives CSAHAEASGDEQYF.

This clonotype was seen a few times. V is TRBV5-5 and J is TRBJ2-3; 8 bases line up with TRBD1. Trimming cost V 4 bases and J 2 bases; bases outside gene matches: 6. The germline gives CDR1 SGHKS, CDR2 YYEKEE (reference sequence). This CDR3 comprises 15 residues. The CDR3 DNA reads TGTGCCAGCAGCACCCCGACAGGGGCCACAGATACGCAGTATTTT. Its protein is CASSTPTGATDTQYF.

The genes are TRBV7-2 and TRBJ1-4, with 7 positions matching TRBD1. The germline V gene encodes CDR1 SGHTA and CDR2 FQGNSA. CDR3 length: 15 amino acids. J gave up 7 bases and V 5 bases, and 10 bases lay outside the gene matches. Written as DNA, the CDR3 is TGTGCCAGCAGCCAGACCCGGACAGGTGGTGAAAAACTGTTTTTT. This sequence encodes CASSQTRTGGEKLFF. Complete variable domain (other parts from reference TRBV7-2 and TRBJ1-4): GAGVSQSPSNKVTEKGKDVELRCDPISGHTALYWYRQSLGQGLEFLIYFQGNSAPDKSGLPSDRFSAERTGGSVSTLTIQRTQQEDSAVYLCASSQTRTGGEKLFFGSGTQLSVL.

V is TRBV19 and J is TRBJ1-1, with 9 bases matching TRBD1. The length of the CDR3 is 16 residues. Trimming removed 3 bases from V and 2 bases from J; junction bases left unmatched: 7. Germline lookup yields CDR1 LNHDA and CDR2 SQIVND (reference sequence). Here the CDR3 DNA reads TGTGCCAGTAGTATGTCACCGGGACAGGGTAACACTGAAGCTTTCTTT. It yields the protein CASSMSPGQGNTEAFF.